This T cell receptor (beta chain) is from a study of tumor and adjacent non-tumor tissue in lung cancer. The wider study: Stage I to III disease affected 10 men and 5 women aged about 31 to 85. Findings and limits, study-wide: TCR diversity was significantly greater in tumor than normal lung tissue. Tumor TCR diversity, when higher, was linked to shorter survival.

CDR1 is MNHEY, CDR2 SVGEGT, per germline. The CDR3 is 16 residues long. Details on this clonotype: Its antigen remains unknown. A read error may produce the germline difference seen at one junction end.

No cell sorting was done before RNA was extracted from the tissue. A modified ARM-PCR protocol with three rounds of nested PCR amplified TCRbeta. One entry per CDR3 protein results from TCRdb running MiXCR on the multiplex PCR reads. The sample consists of more than 85,000 distinct CDR3 sequences, approximately 71% of them appearing once. This rearrangement joins TRBV6-2 or TRBV6-3 to TRBJ2-2; tentatively, D is TRBD2 (6 bases). This receptor was taken from a woman in her sixties with non-small cell lung cancer. Sequencing used lung tumor tissue. This CDR3 reads CAGSYPRGGRPGELFF. In nucleotides, the CDR3 is TGTGCCGGCAGTTACCCTCGGGGAGGAAGGCCCGGGGAGCTGTTTTTT.